Here is one T cell receptor (beta chain) with its context. The data were taken from a study of blood T cell repertoires in COVID-19. Study information: Material from acute and convalescent COVID-19 was sourced from the United States, Italy and Spain.

CDR3 length equals 12 residues. Germline CDR1 and CDR2: MNHNY and SVGAGI (reference sequence). The V gene lost 5 bases and the J gene lost 10 bases, with 12 bases spanning the gap. How the authors handled the data: From reference gene primer amplification, estimates of nucleated cell counts were derived. Profiled with immunoSEQ multiplex PCR; TCRdb holds only in-frame clones, not every one. V, J and clone size are those of that table, while D and trimming were read from the DNA. The sample records some 8,000 clones, roughly 80% being singletons. This clonotype was sampled from a human donor in a cohort sampled during active COVID-19. The specimen was peripheral blood. This chain connects TRBV6-6 to TRBJ1-5; D call uncertain. The CDR3 DNA is TGTGCCAGCAGTACCCCCCCAGGCCCCCAGCATTTT. The encoded protein is CASSTPPGPQHF.